The clone carrying this T cell receptor (beta chain) was found a few times. Its antigen remains unknown. TCRdb's table, derived via immunoSEQ multiplex PCR, lists solely in-frame clones and lacks some. The sample includes about a million clones, approximately 76% of them seen just once. This entry is derived from a study of shared clonotypes between healthy human individuals. Study at large: Per-donor plates numbered three CD4 naive, three CD4 memory, two CD8 naive and one CD8 memory.

The donors, healthy adults who were HIV-negative, had experienced no recent acute infections or vaccinations. CDR1 is MRHNA and CDR2 is SNTAGT in the germline V gene. CDR3 length: 13 amino acids. Losses at the gene ends were 6 bases for V and 9 bases for J; bases not matched to a gene: 6. Whole-study findings and limits: With a few donors compared, roughly 5% of naive CD4 clonotypes were shared. Clonotype sharing among donors was thought likely to change with sequencing depth.

The chain couples TRBV6-4 to TRBJ2-1, with 9 positions matching TRBD2. This receptor was obtained from a man in his late teens or twenties in good health. Sequenced input: memory CD4+ T cells sorted from blood. Sample subset: CD45RA-negative fraction. The CDR3 loop reads CASSRGLAFEQFF. For the CDR3, the DNA is TGTGCCAGCAGCAGGGGACTAGCCTTTGAGCAGTTCTTC.